Listed below are T cell receptor beta chains from one sample, sequenced in a study of beta chain features in type 1 diabetes. Clones were sequenced by immunoSEQ multiplex PCR, and TCRdb holds only the in-frame ones, with some missing. Altogether fewer than 400,000 clones are present, approximately 8.2% being singletons, with the ten largest covering around 0.44%. The sequencing input was central memory CD4+ T cells from blood. The receptors stem from a woman under 30 in good health. CDR3s include the opening cysteine and the closing phenylalanine or tryptophan. A D gene is named only where the DNA matches it firmly. Clone size is not always given. Where it is, it says once, few, many or a class for expanded clones.

cdr3_length	v_call	d_call	j_call	clone_size	cdr3_aa	cdr3_nt
13	TRBV6-7	-	TRBJ1-2	-	CASMGSLSYGYTF	TGTGCCAGCATGGGTAGTTTGAGCTATGGCTACACCTTC
15	TRBV5-4	-	TRBJ2-3	many	CASSPGGGRTDTQYF	TGTGCCAGCTCCCCCGGGGGAGGACGCACAGATACGCAGTATTTT
17	TRBV28	TRBD1	TRBJ1-5	few	CASSSSPGQGAIQPQHF	TGTGCCAGCAGTTCCAGCCCGGGACAGGGGGCAATCCAGCCCCAGCATTTT
13	TRBV4-3	TRBD2	TRBJ2-7	few	CASSQGTSREQYF	TGCGCCAGCAGCCAAGGGACTAGCCGGGAGCAGTACTTC
18	TRBV28	TRBD2	TRBJ2-1	-	CASSSPTWTSGTYNEQFF	TGTGCCAGCAGTTCTCCGACCTGGACTAGCGGAACCTACAATGAGCAGTTCTTC
9	TRBV2	-	TRBJ1-2	-	CASRWGYTF	TGTGCCAGCAGGTGGGGCTACACCTTC
15	TRBV2	TRBD1	TRBJ1-5	-	CASSVWTGVNQPQHF	TGTGCCAGCAGTGTGTGGACAGGGGTGAATCAGCCCCAGCATTTT
15	TRBV9	-	TRBJ2-5	few	CASSVGAGAGETQYF	TGTGCCAGCAGCGTAGGGGCAGGGGCGGGCGAGACCCAGTACTTC
14	TRBV19	-	TRBJ2-7	few	CASSKAGTRGEQYF	TGTGCCAGTAGTAAGGCCGGGACACGTGGGGAGCAGTACTTC
11	TRBV28	-	TRBJ2-1	few	CASSLWNEQFF	TGTGCCAGCAGTTTATGGAATGAGCAGTTCTTC
20	TRBV14	TRBD2	TRBJ2-3	few	CASSQDLFKREGLVADTQYF	TGTGCCAGCAGCCAAGATCTCTTTAAGCGGGAGGGCCTCGTGGCAGATACGCAGTATTTT
15	TRBV9	-	TRBJ2-7	-	CASSVGWDLTYEQYF	TGTGCCAGCAGCGTTGGATGGGACCTCACCTACGAGCAGTACTTC
15	TRBV4-3	-	TRBJ2-3	few	CASSQDNRATDTQYF	TGCGCCAGCAGCCAAGACAATCGTGCTACAGATACGCAGTATTTT
16	TRBV14	-	TRBJ2-4	-	CASSQVRVLPKNVQYF	TGTGCCAGCAGCCAAGTGCGGGTGTTGCCCAAAAACGTTCAGTACTTC
17	TRBV4-3	TRBD1	TRBJ2-6	-	CASSQVASGGGFSVLTF	TGCGCCAGCAGCCAAGTAGCCTCAGGGGGCGGGTTCAGCGTCCTGACTTTC
14	TRBV27	-	TRBJ2-7	-	CASSSRLGSYEQYF	TGTGCCAGCAGTTCCCGACTAGGCTCCTACGAGCAGTACTTC
16	TRBV15	-	TRBJ2-1	many	CATSREDGSLEDEQFF	TGTGCCACCAGCAGAGAGGACGGGAGCCTCGAAGATGAGCAGTTCTTC